This passage covers 8 T cell receptor beta chains from one sample sequenced in a study of cytomegalovirus exposure and HLA in healthy donors. Profiling relied on immunoSEQ multiplex PCR, and the TCRdb table lists in-frame clones only, not all of them. The repertoire holds 250,000 to 300,000 clones, with around 89% as singletons. Sequencing was done on a sample of PBMCs. These receptors came from a woman under 30 in good health and CMV-seronegative.

J is TRBJ1-1 and V is TRBV18, with D perhaps TRBD1 (6 bases). V was trimmed by 9 bases and J by 1 base, leaving 9 bases between them. Per the germline V gene, CDR1 is KGHSH and CDR2 is LQKENI. The CDR3 spans 12 residues. CDR3 sequence (DNA): TGTGCCAGTTCGACAGGGAACACTGAAGCTTTCTTT. Protein sequence: CASSTGNTEAFF.

This chain links TRBV18 with TRBJ1-3, with D unclear. Germline assignment: CDR1 KGHSH and CDR2 LQKENI. This CDR3 comprises 14 residues. V was shortened by 6 bases and J by 4 bases, with 13 bases between the two germline ends. This chain's CDR3 is CASSGLEVGNTIYF. The CDR3 DNA reads TGTGCCAGCTCCGGACTGGAGGTGGGAAACACCATATATTTT.

The count of this clone is one. The rearrangement joins TRBV7-2 to TRBJ2-3, with 12 bases lining up with TRBD1. The CDR3 runs 16 residues. From germline, CDR1 is SGHTA and CDR2 FQGNSA. The V and J ends lost 5 bases and 8 bases, in that order; junction bases with no gene match: 11. The DNA of the CDR3 is TGTGCCAGCAGCCCGGCACGGGACAGGGGGCAGACTACGCAGTATTTT. This sequence encodes CASSPARDRGQTTQYF.

This sequence joins TRBV28 and TRBJ1-2; maybe TRBD1 (5 bases). CDR3 length: 11 residues. The V gene's germline CDR1 is MDHEN and CDR2 SYDVKM. With 8 bases removed from V and 7 bases from J, the gap between germline ends came to 11 bases. The CDR3 region has the DNA TGTGCCAGCCTCCTGGGGGGTGGCTACACCTTC. Amino acids: CASLLGGGYTF.

The rearrangement links TRBV11-3 to TRBJ2-1; 7 nucleotides agree with TRBD2. CDR1 and CDR2 from the germline V gene are SGHNT and YENEEA. The CDR3 extends over 13 amino acids. V shed 1 base and J 9 bases; nucleotides not matched to a gene: 3. The CDR3 nucleotides read TGTGCCAGCAGCTTAGGACCGGGGGGTGAGCAGTTCTTC. Its protein is CASSLGPGGEQFF.

This sequence joins TRBV10-2 and TRBJ2-7; TRBD2 agrees at 13 bases. The CDR3 sequence is 18 residues long. The germline CDR1 and CDR2 sequences are WSHSY and SAAADI. Trimming at V came to 0 bases and at J to 0 bases, leaving 5 bases not matched to a gene. The CDR3: CASSESGLAGVDSYEQYF. CDR3 bases: TGCGCCAGCAGTGAGTCCGGACTAGCGGGAGTTGACTCCTACGAGCAGTACTTC.

The chain employs TRBV5-4 and TRBJ2-3, with D possibly being TRBD1 (5 bases). With 2 bases removed from V and 1 base from J, the gap between germline ends came to 8 bases. The CDR3 totals 14 residues. The germline CDR1 and CDR2 sequences are SGHNT and YYREEE (reference sequence). Written as DNA, the CDR3 is TGTGCCAGCAGCTTTTTACAGGGCACAGATACGCAGTATTTT. It is translated as CASSFLQGTDTQYF. Combining the CDR3 with reference TRBV5-4 and TRBJ2-3 gives the whole variable domain ETGVTQSPTHLIKTRGQQVTLRCSSQSGHNTVSWYQQALGQGPQFIFQYYREEENGRGNFPPRFSGLQFPNYSSELNVNALELDDSALYLCASSFLQGTDTQYFGPGTRLTVL.

The gene calls are TRBV6-1 and TRBJ2-2; 12 positions agree with TRBD2. V shed 2 bases, J shed 5 bases, and the junction held 3 bases outside the gene matches. The CDR3 loop spans 16 amino acids. CDR1 and CDR2 from the germline V gene are MNHNS and SASEGT. The CDR3 loop reads CASSERTSGVTGELFF. DNA of the CDR3: TGTGCCAGCAGTGAACGGACTAGCGGGGTTACCGGGGAGCTGTTTTTT.